Included here is one TCR beta chain sequence, with context. Its antigen is not identified. These data are taken from a study of cytomegalovirus exposure and HLA in healthy donors. The study's findings and limits: The authors considered a cluster of highly shared sequence variants likely to be a sequencing artifact.

The PCR made use of 60 Vbeta and 13 Jbeta primers. Assay used: immunoSEQ multiplex PCR; TCRdb lists only in-frame clones, some missing. The table has around 170,000 clones, approximately 80% seen once. The CDR3 length is 15 residues. Germline loops: CDR1 LNHDA, CDR2 SQIVND (reference sequence). Trimming shortened V by 0 bases and J by 8 bases, and 16 bases separated the two germline ends. The V call is TRBV19, the J call TRBJ1-2; D call uncertain. This receptor was taken from a woman in her late teens or twenties in good health and CMV-seronegative. Input material: PBMCs. The CDR3 spells CASSIEFRTEKGYTF. In DNA, the CDR3 is TGTGCCAGTAGTATAGAGTTCAGGACTGAAAAAGGCTACACCTTC.